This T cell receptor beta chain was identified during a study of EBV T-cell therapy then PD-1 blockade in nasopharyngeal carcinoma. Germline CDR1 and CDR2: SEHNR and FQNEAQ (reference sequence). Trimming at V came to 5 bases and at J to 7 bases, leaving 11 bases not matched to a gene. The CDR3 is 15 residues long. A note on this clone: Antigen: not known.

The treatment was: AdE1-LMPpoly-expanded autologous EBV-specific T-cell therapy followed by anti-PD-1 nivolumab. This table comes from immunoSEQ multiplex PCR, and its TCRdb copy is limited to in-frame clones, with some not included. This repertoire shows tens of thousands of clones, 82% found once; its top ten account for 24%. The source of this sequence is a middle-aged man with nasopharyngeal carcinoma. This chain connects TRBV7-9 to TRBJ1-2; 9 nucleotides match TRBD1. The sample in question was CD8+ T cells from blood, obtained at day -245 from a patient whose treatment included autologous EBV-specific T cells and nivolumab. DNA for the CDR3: TGTGCCAGCAGCGGACAGACAGGGGGAAGGTTTGGCTACACCTTC. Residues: CASSGQTGGRFGYTF.